This T cell receptor (beta chain) was found in a study of human T cells and chemical hapten exposure. Overall study: The upper back received 0.01% DPC by patch testing, with results read at 6 days. Enrolled patients were predominantly female and had alopecia areata, totalis or universalis. Overall study findings and caveats: Healthy people's immune response may differ from that of the donors, who had alopecia.

The time point here: patch test 1, 2 weeks after DPC sensitization. Specified treatment: therapeutic diphenylcyclopropenone sensitization with weekly scalp DPC. Blood sampling occurred before each patch-test application. Turning to this clonotype: The antigen is undetermined.

TCRdb itself ran the RACE reads through MiXCR, one entry per CDR3 protein. The sample has nearly 350,000 distinct CDR3 sequences, 6% to 8.5% seen once; the top ten hold approximately 8%. This CDR3 contains 13 residues. In germline, CDR1 is SGHTA, CDR2 FQGNSA. V lost 3 bases, J lost 4 bases, and 8 bases lay in between. This clonotype originated in a woman in her late teens or twenties with alopecia areata. Some clones in this sample may be carry-over from other donors' samples. The source material was whole blood, sampled in connection with sensitization to the hapten diphenylcyclopropenone (DPC). The V gene is TRBV7-2, the J gene TRBJ2-3; a possible D gene is TRBD1 (6 bases). The CDR3 DNA follows: TGTGCCAGCAGCTTCCGACAGGCAGATACGCAGTATTTT. It specifies CASSFRQADTQYF. The whole variable domain, remainder taken from reference TRBV7-2 and TRBJ2-3, is GAGVSQSPSNKVTEKGKDVELRCDPISGHTALYWYRQSLGQGLEFLIYFQGNSAPDKSGLPSDRFSAERTGGSVSTLTIQRTQQEDSAVYLCASSFRQADTQYFGPGTRLTVL.